This T cell receptor beta chain came from a study of breast tumors, draining lymph nodes, adjacent tissues. Whole-study results and caveats: Tumor and nontumor repertoires were significantly more similar in luminal-like than in basal-like breast cancer. Compared with lymph nodes, tumors were less diverse; compared with nontumor tissue, more. Tumor T cell lymph node origin was a supported hypothesis, not proven. The data were judged consistent with most tumor T cells coming from lymph node and expanding in tumor.

V lost 3 bases and J 0 bases, leaving 12 bases between the germline ends. This CDR3 spans 15 amino acids. CDR1 is MRHNA and CDR2 is SNTAGT in the germline V gene. Samples came from axillary lymph nodes draining the breast cancer. TCRdb re-derived calls from the multiplex PCR reads in MiXCR, one entry per CDR3 protein. The data show 200,000 to 300,000 distinct CDR3 sequences, with about 33% seen just once and more than 0.95% held by the top ten. This clonotype came up many times. The target antigen is unknown. Sequencing was done on a sample of axillary lymph node tissue. The TCR originated in a female donor with breast cancer. Some clones in this sample may be carry-over from other donors' samples. This chain links TRBV6-4 with TRBJ2-7; D uncertain. The CDR3 loop reads CASSEYGACSYEQYF. The CDR3 region has the DNA TGTGCCAGCAGTGAATACGGAGCTTGCTCCTACGAGCAGTACTTC.